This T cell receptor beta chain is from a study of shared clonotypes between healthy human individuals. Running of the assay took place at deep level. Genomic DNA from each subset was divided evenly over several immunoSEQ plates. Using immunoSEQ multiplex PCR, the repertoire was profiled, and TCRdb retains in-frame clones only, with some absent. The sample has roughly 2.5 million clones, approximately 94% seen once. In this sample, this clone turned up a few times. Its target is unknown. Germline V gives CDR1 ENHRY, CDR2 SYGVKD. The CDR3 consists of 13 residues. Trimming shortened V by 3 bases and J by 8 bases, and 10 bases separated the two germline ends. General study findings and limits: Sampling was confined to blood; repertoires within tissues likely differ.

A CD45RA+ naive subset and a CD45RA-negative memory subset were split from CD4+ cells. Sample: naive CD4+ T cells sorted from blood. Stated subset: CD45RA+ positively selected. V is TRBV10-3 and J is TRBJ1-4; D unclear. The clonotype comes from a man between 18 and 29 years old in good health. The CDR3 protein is CAISDGGWEKLFF. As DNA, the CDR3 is TGTGCCATCAGTGATGGCGGGTGGGAAAAACTGTTTTTT.